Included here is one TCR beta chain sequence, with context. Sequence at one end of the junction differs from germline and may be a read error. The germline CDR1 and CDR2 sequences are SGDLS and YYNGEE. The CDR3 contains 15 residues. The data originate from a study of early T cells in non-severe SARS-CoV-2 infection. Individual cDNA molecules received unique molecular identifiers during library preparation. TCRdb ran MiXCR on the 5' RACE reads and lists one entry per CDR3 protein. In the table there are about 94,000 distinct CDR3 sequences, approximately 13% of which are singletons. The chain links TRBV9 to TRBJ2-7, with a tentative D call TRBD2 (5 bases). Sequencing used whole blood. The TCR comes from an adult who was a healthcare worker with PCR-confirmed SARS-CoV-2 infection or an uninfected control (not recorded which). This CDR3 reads CTSSGWKAPRNEQYF. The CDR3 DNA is TGTACCAGCAGCGGTTGGAAGGCCCCGAGGAACGAGCAGTACTTC. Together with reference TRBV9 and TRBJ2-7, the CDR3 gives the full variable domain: DSGVTQTPKHLITATGQRVTLRCSPRSGDLSVYWYQQSLDQGLQFLIQYYNGEERAKGNILERFSAQQFPDLHSELNLSSLELGDSALYFCTSSGWKAPRNEQYFGPGTRLTVT.